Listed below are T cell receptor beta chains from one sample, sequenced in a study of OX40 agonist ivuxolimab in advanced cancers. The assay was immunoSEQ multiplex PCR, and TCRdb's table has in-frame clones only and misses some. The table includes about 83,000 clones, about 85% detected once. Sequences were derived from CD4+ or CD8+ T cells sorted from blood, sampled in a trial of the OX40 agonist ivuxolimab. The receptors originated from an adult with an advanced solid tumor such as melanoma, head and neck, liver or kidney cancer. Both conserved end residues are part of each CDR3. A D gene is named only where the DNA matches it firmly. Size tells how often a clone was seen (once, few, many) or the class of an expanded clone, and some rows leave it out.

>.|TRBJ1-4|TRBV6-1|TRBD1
TGTGCCAGCAGCTTAACAGGGGCGACTAATGAAAAACTGTTTTTT
CASSLTGATNEKLFF
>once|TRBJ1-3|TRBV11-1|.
TGTGCCAGCAGCTTGAGTCCCGGGGAAGGGAGCTCTGGAAACACCATATATTTT
CASSLSPGEGSSGNTIYF
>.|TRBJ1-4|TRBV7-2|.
TGTGCCAGCAGCTTGGGACATAATAATGAAAAACTGTTTTTT
CASSLGHNNEKLFF
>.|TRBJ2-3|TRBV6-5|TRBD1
TGTGCCAGCAGTCCAAGACAGGGCCCAGATACGCAGTATTTT
CASSPRQGPDTQYF
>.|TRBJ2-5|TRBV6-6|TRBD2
TGTGCCAGCAGTAGCGGGGGTGAGACCCAGTACTTC
CASSSGGETQYF
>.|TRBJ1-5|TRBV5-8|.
TGTGCCAGCAGCTTGGATGGCTATCAGCCCCAGCATTTT
CASSLDGYQPQHF
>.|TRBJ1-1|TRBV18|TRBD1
TGTGCCAGCTCAATCCGGGACAGGGGAGGCACTGAAGCTTTCTTT
CASSIRDRGGTEAFF
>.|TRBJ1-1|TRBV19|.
TGTGCCAGTAGTGTTAGGGGTGTAGGGAACACTGAAGCTTTCTTT
CASSVRGVGNTEAFF
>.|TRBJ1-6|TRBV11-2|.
TGTGCCAGCAGCTTAGAACAGTACTATAATTCACCCCTCCACTTT
CASSLEQYYNSPLHF
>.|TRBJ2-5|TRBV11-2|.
TGTGCCAGCAGCTTACGCCTAGAGCGGGCGAGAGAGACCCAGTACTTC
CASSLRLERARETQYF
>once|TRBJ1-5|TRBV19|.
TGTGCCAGTAGTATGAGAGGGGGGGGTCAGCCCCAGCATTTT
CASSMRGGGQPQHF
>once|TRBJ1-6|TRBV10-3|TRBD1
TGTGCCATCAGTGCCGTCACAGGGGGTAATTCACCCCTCCACTTT
CAISAVTGGNSPLHF
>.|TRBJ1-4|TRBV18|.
TGTGCCAGCGGGGAGGAGGCGACTAATGAAAAACTGTTTTTT
CASGEEATNEKLFF
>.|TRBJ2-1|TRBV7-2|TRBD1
TGTGCCAGCAGCCAGGGACAGGGGAGCTCCTACAATGAGCAGTTCTTC
CASSQGQGSSYNEQFF
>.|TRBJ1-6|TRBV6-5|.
TGTGCCAGCAAACGAGCGGGACCCTATAATTCACCCCTCCACTTT
CASKRAGPYNSPLHF
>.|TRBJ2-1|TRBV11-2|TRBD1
TGTGCCAGCAGCCCCGGGACAGGGACCTACAATGAGCAGTTCTTC
CASSPGTGTYNEQFF
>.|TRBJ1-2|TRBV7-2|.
TGTGCCAGCAGCTTAGTTGGGCAGACTGGCTATGGCTACACCTTC
CASSLVGQTGYGYTF
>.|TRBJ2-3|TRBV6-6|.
TGTGCCAGCAGAATCACGCTAGCGATTCTCACAGATACGCAGTATTTT
CASRITLAILTDTQYF
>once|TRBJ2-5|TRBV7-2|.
TGTGCCAGCAGCTTAGATGGAGGGTTACAAGAGACCCAGTACTTC
CASSLDGGLQETQYF
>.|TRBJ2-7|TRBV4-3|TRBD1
TGCGCCAGCAGCCGCTCGGGACAGCGCCCGGGTGAGCAGTACTTC
CASSRSGQRPGEQYF
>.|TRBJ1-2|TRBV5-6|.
TGTGCCAGCAGCTTGGGTTGGGGCTACACCTTC
CASSLGWGYTF
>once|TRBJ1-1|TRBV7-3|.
TGTGCCAGCAGCTTAATCCGGGACACTGAAGCTTTCTTT
CASSLIRDTEAFF
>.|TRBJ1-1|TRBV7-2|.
TGTGCCAGCTTGGAGTCCACTGAAGCTTTCTTT
CASLESTEAFF
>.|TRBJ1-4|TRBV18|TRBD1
TGTGCCAGCTCATCCCGGGACAGGGACGAAAAACTGTTTTTT
CASSSRDRDEKLFF
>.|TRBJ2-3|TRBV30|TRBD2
TGTGCCGGGGGGGGGAGCACAGATACGCAGTATTTT
CAGGGSTDTQYF
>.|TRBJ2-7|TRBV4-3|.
TGCGCCAGCAGCCAAGAGGCCCGACAAGCCTACGAGCAGTACTTC
CASSQEARQAYEQYF
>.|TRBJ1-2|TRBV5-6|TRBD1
TGTGCCACCTCCTCAGGACAGGGCAACTATGGCTACACCTTC
CATSSGQGNYGYTF
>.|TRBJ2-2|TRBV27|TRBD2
TGTGCCAGCAGTTTATCAGGGACTAGCGGGGGGCGGACCGGGGAGCTGTTTTTT
CASSLSGTSGGRTGELFF
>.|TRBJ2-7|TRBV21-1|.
TGTGCCAGCAGCAAAGGCTGGGGGGGCAAGTCCTACGAGCAGTACTTC
CASSKGWGGKSYEQYF
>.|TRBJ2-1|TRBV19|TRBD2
TGTGCCAGTCTCACTAGCGGGGGGGATGAGCAGTTCTTC
CASLTSGGDEQFF
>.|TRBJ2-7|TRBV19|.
TGTGCCAGTACCCCTACGGGCACCCCAACCTACGAGCAGTACTTC
CASTPTGTPTYEQYF
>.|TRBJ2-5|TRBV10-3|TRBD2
TGTGCCATCAGTGGGAAGAGCGGGGGGGCCTCTCGAGAGACCCAGTACTTC
CAISGKSGGASRETQYF
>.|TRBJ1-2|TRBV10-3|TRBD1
TGTGCCATCAGTGAGGGAATAGACAGGGGATATGGCTACACCTTC
CAISEGIDRGYGYTF
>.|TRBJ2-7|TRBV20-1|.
TGCAGTGCTAGCAGGAACTACGAGCAGTACTTC
CSASRNYEQYF
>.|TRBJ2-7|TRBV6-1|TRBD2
TGTGCCAGCAGCTTCGGACTAGACTACGAGCAGTACTTC
CASSFGLDYEQYF
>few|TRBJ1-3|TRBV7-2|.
TGTGCCAGCAGCACAGAGGCTTCTGGAAACACCATATATTTT
CASSTEASGNTIYF
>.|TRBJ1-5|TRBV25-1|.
TGTGCCAGTCAAGGATTCGATCAGCCCCAGCATTTT
CASQGFDQPQHF
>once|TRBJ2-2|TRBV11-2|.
TGTGCCAGCAGCTTAGGCCACGGGAGCCCCACCGGGGAGCTGTTTTTT
CASSLGHGSPTGELFF
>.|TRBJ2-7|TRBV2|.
TGTGCCAGCAGGAGGGGCCAGGACGAGCAGTACTTC
CASRRGQDEQYF
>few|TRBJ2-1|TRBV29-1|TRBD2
TGCAGCGTCGGGACTAGCGGGGTTCGCGAGCAGTTCTTC
CSVGTSGVREQFF
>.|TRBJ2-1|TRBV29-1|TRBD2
TGCAGCGGTTCAGCGGGGGCGTTCTACAATGAGCAGTTCTTC
CSGSAGAFYNEQFF
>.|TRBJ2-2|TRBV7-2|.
TGTGCCAGCAAGGGCCCCTTTGTTTCCGGGGAGCTGTTTTTT
CASKGPFVSGELFF
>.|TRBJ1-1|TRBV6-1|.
TGTGCCAGCAGTGAGGTGCAGGGGAACACTGAAGCTTTCTTT
CASSEVQGNTEAFF
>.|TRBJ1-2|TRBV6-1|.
TGTGCCACCCGACAGACAAACCCCACATTTTATGGCTACACCTTC
CATRQTNPTFYGYTF
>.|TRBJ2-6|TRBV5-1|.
TGCGCCAGCACCGACAGTATCTCTGGGGCCAACGTCCTGACTTTC
CASTDSISGANVLTF
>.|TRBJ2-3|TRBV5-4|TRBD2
TGTGCCAGCAGCCTCCCGGCGGGGGGTCCCACAGATACGCAGTATTTT
CASSLPAGGPTDTQYF
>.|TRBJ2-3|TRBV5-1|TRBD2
TGCGCCAGCAGCTTAGCCCCCGGGACTAGCGCTAATACGCAGTATTTT
CASSLAPGTSANTQYF
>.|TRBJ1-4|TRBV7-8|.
TGTGCCAGCAGCTTAGGTACAGGACTTACTAATGAAAAACTGTTTTTT
CASSLGTGLTNEKLFF
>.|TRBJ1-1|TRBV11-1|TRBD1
TGTGCCAGCAGCGCTCGACAGGGATGGACTGAAGCTTTCTTT
CASSARQGWTEAFF
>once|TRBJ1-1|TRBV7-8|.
TGTGCCAGCAGCTTAGTTCTTCAGAACACTGAAGCTTTCTTT
CASSLVLQNTEAFF
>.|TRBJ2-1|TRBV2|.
TGTGCCAGCGGGGGGAATGATCCGAGCTCCTACAATGAGCAGTTCTTC
CASGGNDPSSYNEQFF
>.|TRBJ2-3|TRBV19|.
TGTGCCAGTAGTATACTGGCAGGGGCAGAGACAGATACGCAGTATTTT
CASSILAGAETDTQYF
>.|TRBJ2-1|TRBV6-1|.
TGTGCCAGCAGTGAAGCTCGGAAATACAATGAGCAGTTCTTC
CASSEARKYNEQFF
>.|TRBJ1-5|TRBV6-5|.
TGTGCCAGCAGTTACAGGGAACGGGGTCAGCCCCAGCATTTT
CASSYRERGQPQHF
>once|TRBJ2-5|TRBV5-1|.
TGCGCCAGCAGCTTGAGGGCTGACCAAGAGACCCAGTACTTC
CASSLRADQETQYF
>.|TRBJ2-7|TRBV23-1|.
TGCGCCAGCAGCCCCTCCAGGGAGTACGAGCAGTACTTC
CASSPSREYEQYF
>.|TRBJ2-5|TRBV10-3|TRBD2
TGTGCCATCCGCGGCACTAGCGGAAACCAAGAGACCCAGTACTTC
CAIRGTSGNQETQYF
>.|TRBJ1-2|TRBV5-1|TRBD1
TGCGCCAGCAGCTTGCAGGGGGCTTCTGGTGGCTACACCTTC
CASSLQGASGGYTF
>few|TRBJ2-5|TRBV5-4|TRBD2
TGTGCCAGCAGCTTAGGACTAGCCGCGGAGACCCAGTACTTC
CASSLGLAAETQYF